This is a list of T cell receptor beta chains from one sample in a study of cytomegalovirus exposure and HLA in healthy donors. Clones were read by immunoSEQ multiplex PCR, and TCRdb kept only the in-frame ones, dropping some. This table has 150,000 to 200,000 clones, 85% appearing once. Material: PBMCs. These receptors were collected from a man aged 18 to 30 in good health and CMV-seropositive. Each CDR3 is given with its conserved first and last residue. A D gene is named only where the DNA matches it firmly. Only part of the rows carry a size: once, few, many, or a class if the clone is expanded.

clone size: -
V gene: TRBV27
D gene: -
J gene: TRBJ2-3
CDR3 DNA: TGTGCCAGCAGTTTTACCACCCAGGACTACAAAGCAGATACGCAGTATTTT
CDR3 protein: CASSFTTQDYKADTQYF

clone size: once
V gene: TRBV6-5
D gene: TRBD1
J gene: TRBJ2-2
CDR3 DNA: TGTGCCAGCAGTTTTGACAGGGGTTACACCGGGGAGCTGTTTTTT
CDR3 protein: CASSFDRGYTGELFF

clone size: -
V gene: TRBV5-1
D gene: TRBD1
J gene: TRBJ1-2
CDR3 DNA: TGCGCCAGCAGCTTGGGCGGCAGGGGGCGAAACTATGGCTACACCTTC
CDR3 protein: CASSLGGRGRNYGYTF

clone size: -
V gene: TRBV11-3
D gene: TRBD1
J gene: TRBJ1-5
CDR3 DNA: TGTGCCAGCAGCTTCGGTTTGAACAGGGGGCCAGTATATAGCAATCAGCCCCAGCATTTT
CDR3 protein: CASSFGLNRGPVYSNQPQHF

clone size: -
V gene: TRBV27
D gene: -
J gene: TRBJ2-3
CDR3 DNA: TGTGCCAGCAGAGTTGAGAGCACAGATACGCAGTATTTT
CDR3 protein: CASRVESTDTQYF

clone size: -
V gene: TRBV7-8
D gene: -
J gene: TRBJ2-7
CDR3 DNA: TGTGCCAGCAGCTATTCACAGGGGGGGTACGAGCAGTACTTC
CDR3 protein: CASSYSQGGYEQYF

clone size: -
V gene: TRBV7-9
D gene: TRBD2
J gene: TRBJ2-5
CDR3 DNA: TGTGCCAGCAGCCGGATGACTAGCGGGCATCAAGAGACCCAGTACTTC
CDR3 protein: CASSRMTSGHQETQYF

clone size: -
V gene: TRBV6-6
D gene: -
J gene: TRBJ1-1
CDR3 DNA: TGTGCCAGCAGCGGGACACGAGCTTTCTTT
CDR3 protein: CASSGTRAFF

clone size: -
V gene: TRBV5-1
D gene: TRBD1
J gene: TRBJ1-1
CDR3 DNA: TGCGCCAGCAGTGTGGACAGGGGAACTGAAGCTTTCTTT
CDR3 protein: CASSVDRGTEAFF

clone size: -
V gene: TRBV2
D gene: TRBD2
J gene: TRBJ2-3
CDR3 DNA: TGTGCCAGCAGTGCGGTCGGGGGGAGCGCAGATACGCAGTATTTT
CDR3 protein: CASSAVGGSADTQYF

clone size: -
V gene: TRBV27
D gene: -
J gene: TRBJ1-5
CDR3 DNA: TGTGCCAGCAGTTTAGAGGGTATAAGCAATCAGCCCCAGCATTTT
CDR3 protein: CASSLEGISNQPQHF

clone size: -
V gene: TRBV25-1
D gene: -
J gene: TRBJ1-1
CDR3 DNA: TGTGCCAGCAGTGGTGGGACATACACTGAAGCTTTCTTT
CDR3 protein: CASSGGTYTEAFF

clone size: once
V gene: TRBV7-3
D gene: -
J gene: TRBJ2-3
CDR3 DNA: TGTGCCAGCAGCCTCGACAGAAGCACAGATACGCAGTATTTT
CDR3 protein: CASSLDRSTDTQYF

clone size: -
V gene: TRBV30
D gene: TRBD1
J gene: TRBJ2-7
CDR3 DNA: TGTGCCTGGAGTGCAGGACAGGTCTACGAGCAGTACTTC
CDR3 protein: CAWSAGQVYEQYF

clone size: once
V gene: TRBV19
D gene: TRBD2
J gene: TRBJ2-7
CDR3 DNA: TGTGCCAGTAGTATCATCGGGACTAGCGGACACTACGAGCAGTACTTC
CDR3 protein: CASSIIGTSGHYEQYF

clone size: -
V gene: TRBV10-3
D gene: TRBD2
J gene: TRBJ2-5
CDR3 DNA: TGTGCCATCAGGAGGGACTTAGCGGGAGAGACCCAGTACTTC
CDR3 protein: CAIRRDLAGETQYF

clone size: -
V gene: TRBV11-3
D gene: TRBD2
J gene: TRBJ2-7
CDR3 DNA: TGTGCCAGCAGCTTAGAAGGGGCGGGGGCCTACGAGCAGTACTTC
CDR3 protein: CASSLEGAGAYEQYF

clone size: -
V gene: TRBV19
D gene: -
J gene: TRBJ2-7
CDR3 DNA: TGTGCCAGTAGTATTCTAGACAGACCCTACGAGCAGTACTTC
CDR3 protein: CASSILDRPYEQYF

clone size: -
V gene: TRBV29-1
D gene: -
J gene: TRBJ1-1
CDR3 DNA: TGCAGCGTTGATCCGGGGAACACTGAAGCTTTCTTT
CDR3 protein: CSVDPGNTEAFF

clone size: -
V gene: TRBV5-4
D gene: TRBD1
J gene: TRBJ1-2
CDR3 DNA: TGTGCCAGCATGTTACAGGGGGCTAACTATGGCTACACCTTC
CDR3 protein: CASMLQGANYGYTF

clone size: few
V gene: TRBV27
D gene: TRBD1
J gene: TRBJ1-2
CDR3 DNA: TGTGCCAGCAGGGGACAGGGCCATGGCTACACCTTC
CDR3 protein: CASRGQGHGYTF

clone size: -
V gene: TRBV7-3
D gene: TRBD1
J gene: TRBJ2-3
CDR3 DNA: TGTGCCAGCAGCTCAGGGGGTAGAGAGGGAGATACGCAGTATTTT
CDR3 protein: CASSSGGREGDTQYF

clone size: -
V gene: TRBV6-5
D gene: -
J gene: TRBJ1-2
CDR3 DNA: TGTGCCAGCAGTTACTCCCTAACTAGTTCATATGGCTACACCTTC
CDR3 protein: CASSYSLTSSYGYTF

clone size: -
V gene: TRBV5-1
D gene: -
J gene: TRBJ2-7
CDR3 DNA: TGCGCCAGCAGCTTGCTCAGTGCCTCCTACGAGCAGTACTTC
CDR3 protein: CASSLLSASYEQYF

clone size: -
V gene: TRBV27
D gene: TRBD2
J gene: TRBJ2-3
CDR3 DNA: TGTGCCAGCAGCCCAGGACTAGCGGGGGGCATATTCACAGATACGCAGTATTTT
CDR3 protein: CASSPGLAGGIFTDTQYF

clone size: -
V gene: TRBV6-5
D gene: -
J gene: TRBJ2-1
CDR3 DNA: TGTGCCAGCAGTTACTCGGTTGGGGGCGCCTACAATGAGCAGTTCTTC
CDR3 protein: CASSYSVGGAYNEQFF

clone size: -
V gene: TRBV9
D gene: -
J gene: TRBJ2-1
CDR3 DNA: TGTGCCAGCAGCGCCATCGGGGGTCCGCACAATGAGCAGTTCTTC
CDR3 protein: CASSAIGGPHNEQFF

clone size: once
V gene: TRBV5-1
D gene: TRBD1
J gene: TRBJ2-3
CDR3 DNA: TGCGCCAGCAGCAAGGGACAGGACGATACGCAGTATTTT
CDR3 protein: CASSKGQDDTQYF

clone size: -
V gene: TRBV7-8
D gene: TRBD2
J gene: TRBJ2-1
CDR3 DNA: TGTGCCAGCAGCTACTCCCCGAGGGTAGCGGGGGGGAATGAGCAGTTCTTC
CDR3 protein: CASSYSPRVAGGNEQFF

clone size: -
V gene: TRBV28
D gene: -
J gene: TRBJ1-2
CDR3 DNA: TGTGCCAGCAGTTTTTCGGGGACTAACTATGGCTACACCTTC
CDR3 protein: CASSFSGTNYGYTF

clone size: -
V gene: TRBV2
D gene: -
J gene: TRBJ1-2
CDR3 DNA: TGTGCCAGCAGTGAAAGGGTAAACAGGGCTAAGTCTGGCTACACCTTC
CDR3 protein: CASSERVNRAKSGYTF

clone size: -
V gene: TRBV19
D gene: -
J gene: TRBJ2-7
CDR3 DNA: TGTGCCAGTAGCCCCAGGGGCTCCTACGAGCAGTACTTC
CDR3 protein: CASSPRGSYEQYF

clone size: -
V gene: TRBV30
D gene: TRBD2
J gene: TRBJ2-7
CDR3 DNA: TGTGCCTCGGAGGGGAGGGCGGCCTACGAGCAGTACTTC
CDR3 protein: CASEGRAAYEQYF

clone size: -
V gene: TRBV5-1
D gene: TRBD1
J gene: TRBJ2-7
CDR3 DNA: TGCGCCAGCAGCGCCGGCAGGGGGCCGCACGAGCAGTACTTC
CDR3 protein: CASSAGRGPHEQYF

clone size: once
V gene: TRBV20-1
D gene: -
J gene: TRBJ1-1
CDR3 DNA: TGCAGTGCTACCAAACCAGGGGATGCTTTCTTT
CDR3 protein: CSATKPGDAFF

clone size: -
V gene: TRBV30
D gene: -
J gene: TRBJ2-6
CDR3 DNA: TGTGCCTGTGCACCAGCAGGGTTCTCCAACGTCCTGACTTTC
CDR3 protein: CACAPAGFSNVLTF

clone size: -
V gene: TRBV6-1
D gene: TRBD1
J gene: TRBJ1-4
CDR3 DNA: TGTGCCAGCTCGGGACAGCTCAATGAAAAACTGTTTTTT
CDR3 protein: CASSGQLNEKLFF

clone size: -
V gene: TRBV28
D gene: -
J gene: TRBJ2-7
CDR3 DNA: TGTGCCAGCAGCCTTACTGTGGGGGCGGGTGCCTCCTACGAGCAGTACTTC
CDR3 protein: CASSLTVGAGASYEQYF

clone size: -
V gene: TRBV4-1
D gene: TRBD1
J gene: TRBJ2-2
CDR3 DNA: TGCGCCAGCAGCCAAAGGGACAGAAATCCCGGGGAGCTGTTTTTT
CDR3 protein: CASSQRDRNPGELFF

clone size: -
V gene: TRBV7-2
D gene: -
J gene: TRBJ2-3
CDR3 DNA: TGTGCCAGCAGCCACGACAGAGCAGATACGCAGTATTTT
CDR3 protein: CASSHDRADTQYF

clone size: -
V gene: TRBV7-8
D gene: -
J gene: TRBJ1-5
CDR3 DNA: TGTGCCAGCACCTCTAGGGGGTTTCAGCCCCAGCATTTT
CDR3 protein: CASTSRGFQPQHF